A selection of T cell receptor beta chains follows, all from one sample in a study of T cell responses to AZD1222 COVID-19 vaccine. Some clones are missing from TCRdb's copy, which holds only in-frame ones; the method was immunoSEQ multiplex PCR. The sample carries fewer than 150,000 clones, approximately 94% recorded once. This material consisted of peripheral blood, taken on day 0 of AZD1222 vaccination. The receptors stem from an adult in good health. Each CDR3 is given with its conserved first and last residue. D genes are given only for firm matches. Clone size, where shown, is once, few, many, or a class for clones that have expanded.

clone size	J gene	V gene	D gene	CDR3 protein	CDR3 DNA
-	TRBJ1-1	TRBV7-3	-	CASSLGPAMNTEAFF	TGTGCCAGCAGCTTAGGTCCGGCAATGAACACTGAAGCTTTCTTT
-	TRBJ2-1	TRBV7-9	TRBD2	CASSAPTSGIIEQFF	TGTGCCAGCAGCGCTCCTACTAGCGGGATTATTGAGCAGTTCTTC
-	TRBJ2-3	TRBV4-2	TRBD2	CASSQVPGPAGVMMPDTQYF	TGTGCCAGCAGCCAAGTACCCGGTCCAGCGGGAGTTATGATGCCAGATACGCAGTATTTT
-	TRBJ2-1	TRBV27	TRBD1	CASSWAGGAYNEQFF	TGTGCCAGCAGTTGGGCAGGGGGAGCCTACAATGAGCAGTTCTTC
medium-sized	TRBJ2-6	TRBV6-2/TRBV6-3	TRBD2	CASSYSVGGRASGANVLTF	TGTGCCAGCAGTTACTCGGTCGGCGGGAGGGCCTCAGGGGCCAACGTCCTGACTTTC
-	TRBJ1-2	TRBV12-3/TRBV12-4	-	CASSWEGAGYTF	TGTGCCAGCAGTTGGGAAGGGGCCGGCTACACCTTC
-	TRBJ2-3	TRBV28	TRBD2	CASSSGTSGRASSTDTQYF	TGTGCCAGCAGTTCCGGGACTAGCGGGAGAGCTTCTAGCACAGATACGCAGTATTTT
-	TRBJ1-1	TRBV4-3	-	CASSQTGRGGTEAFF	TGCGCCAGCAGCCAAACGGGACGGGGAGGCACTGAAGCTTTCTTT
-	TRBJ1-3	TRBV2	-	CASRMYGHQGSGNTIYF	TGTGCCAGCAGGATGTACGGGCACCAGGGGTCTGGAAACACCATATATTTT
-	TRBJ2-7	TRBV20-1	TRBD2	CSASLGLAQSYEQYF	TGCAGTGCTAGTTTGGGACTAGCGCAATCCTACGAGCAGTACTTC
-	TRBJ1-1	TRBV27	TRBD1	CASSSRTGPAFF	TGTGCCAGCAGTTCTAGGACAGGCCCCGCTTTCTTT
-	TRBJ2-1	TRBV5-1	TRBD2	CASSLVASGYNEQFF	TGCGCCAGCAGCTTGGTGGCTAGCGGTTACAATGAGCAGTTCTTC
-	TRBJ2-5	TRBV2	-	CASTPTWGETQYF	TGTGCCAGCACTCCGACTTGGGGGGAGACCCAGTACTTC
-	TRBJ1-1	TRBV12-5	-	CASGLRQGTEAFF	TGTGCTAGTGGTTTGCGGCAGGGGACTGAAGCTTTCTTT
-	TRBJ1-2	TRBV7-9	-	CASSPSGTSGGLGGYTF	TGTGCCAGCAGCCCAAGTGGGACGTCAGGAGGGCTCGGTGGCTACACCTTC
-	TRBJ1-1	TRBV7-3	-	CASSVSDNTEAFF	TGTGCCAGCAGCGTATCGGACAACACTGAAGCTTTCTTT
once	TRBJ2-7	TRBV29-1	-	CSASGQGLDEQYF	TGCAGCGCGTCGGGACAGGGACTAGACGAGCAGTACTTC
once	TRBJ1-1	TRBV28	TRBD1	CASSSGGRTEAFF	TGTGCCAGCAGTTCAGGGGGGAGGACTGAAGCTTTCTTT
-	TRBJ2-3	TRBV10-2	-	CASSERDTQYF	TGCGCCAGCAGTGAACGGGATACGCAGTATTTT
-	TRBJ2-7	TRBV18	TRBD2	CASSRTSGRREQYF	TGTGCCAGCTCACGTACTAGCGGGAGGAGGGAGCAGTACTTC
-	TRBJ1-4	TRBV12-3/TRBV12-4	-	CASSLRENEKLFF	TGTGCCAGCAGTTTAAGGGAGAATGAAAAACTGTTTTTT
-	TRBJ2-5	TRBV5-1	-	CASSGGGAEQETQYF	TGCGCCAGCAGCGGCGGTGGAGCGGAACAAGAGACCCAGTACTTC
once	TRBJ2-5	TRBV5-5	-	CASSLGWGAETQYF	TGTGCCAGCAGCTTGGGGTGGGGGGCGGAGACCCAGTACTTC
-	TRBJ2-1	TRBV2	TRBD2	CASSDGTTINDEQFF	TGTGCCAGCAGTGATGGGACTACGATAAACGATGAGCAGTTCTTC
-	TRBJ1-3	TRBV5-1	-	CASSPDGDSGNTIYF	TGCGCCAGCAGCCCGGACGGAGACTCTGGAAACACCATATATTTT
-	TRBJ1-1	TRBV6-5	-	CASSYFSANTEAFF	TGTGCCAGCAGTTACTTCTCAGCGAACACTGAAGCTTTCTTT
-	TRBJ2-1	TRBV11-2	TRBD2	CASSLRREGRPYIDEQFF	TGTGCCAGCAGCTTAAGACGGGAGGGCCGTCCCTACATCGATGAGCAGTTCTTC
-	TRBJ2-7	TRBV6-6	TRBD2	CASTQELPASGDEQYF	TGTGCCAGCACCCAAGAACTCCCGGCTAGCGGGGACGAGCAGTACTTC
-	TRBJ2-7	TRBV28	TRBD1	CASSLDRDGTYEQYF	TGTGCCAGCAGTTTAGACAGGGATGGAACCTACGAGCAGTACTTC
-	TRBJ2-7	TRBV4-3	TRBD1	CASSHNTGADYEQYF	TGCGCCAGCAGCCACAATACAGGGGCGGACTACGAGCAGTACTTC
-	TRBJ1-3	TRBV28	-	CASTSGPRAGNTIYF	TGTGCCAGCACCTCAGGTCCCAGGGCTGGAAACACCATATATTTT
-	TRBJ2-7	TRBV6-5	-	CASSYAGTLPSYEQYF	TGTGCCAGCAGTTACGCCGGGACGTTGCCCTCCTACGAGCAGTACTTC
-	TRBJ1-5	TRBV19	-	CASSIDQYPRPQHF	TGTGCCAGTAGTATAGATCAATACCCCCGGCCCCAGCATTTT
-	TRBJ1-1	TRBV5-8	-	CASSQGLYGGTEAFF	TGTGCCAGCAGCCAAGGCCTGTACGGAGGCACTGAAGCTTTCTTT
-	TRBJ2-7	TRBV28	TRBD1	CASSKTTGVHDYEQYF	TGTGCCAGCAGCAAAACCACAGGGGTTCATGACTACGAGCAGTACTTC
-	TRBJ2-1	TRBV29-1	TRBD1	CSALSGTGHSYNEQFF	TGCAGCGCCCTTTCCGGGACAGGTCATTCCTACAATGAGCAGTTCTTC
few	TRBJ1-3	TRBV19	-	CASSRAWMAGNTIYF	TGTGCCAGTAGTCGGGCCTGGATGGCTGGAAACACCATATATTTT
once	TRBJ1-5	TRBV19	-	CASSMQGSNQPQHF	TGTGCCAGTAGTATGCAGGGGAGCAATCAGCCCCAGCATTTT
once	TRBJ1-3	TRBV28	-	CASSLSEATPGNTIYF	TGTGCCAGCAGTTTATCTGAGGCGACCCCTGGAAACACCATATATTTT
once	TRBJ1-2	TRBV3-1/TRBV3-2	TRBD1	CASSQGDRENYGYTF	TGTGCCAGCAGCCAAGGCGACAGGGAAAACTATGGCTACACCTTC
-	TRBJ1-3	TRBV5-6	-	CASSLVHSGNTIYF	TGTGCCAGCAGCTTGGTCCACTCTGGAAACACCATATATTTT
-	TRBJ2-7	TRBV18	TRBD2	CASSPPIVLGGSEQYF	TGTGCCAGCTCACCACCGATCGTGTTGGGGGGGAGCGAGCAGTACTTC
-	TRBJ2-5	TRBV7-9	-	CASSYIQDGAETQYF	TGTGCCAGCAGCTATATACAGGACGGTGCGGAGACCCAGTACTTC
-	TRBJ2-1	TRBV27	TRBD2	CASSSGLAGGSQQFF	TGTGCCAGCAGTTCCGGACTAGCGGGAGGCTCCCAGCAGTTCTTC
once	TRBJ1-1	TRBV2	-	CASSAPTVINTEAFF	TGTGCCAGCAGTGCCCCGACAGTGATAAACACTGAAGCTTTCTTT
few	TRBJ2-7	TRBV7-9	-	CASSAAGGRSYEQYF	TGTGCCAGCAGCGCCGCGGGTGGGCGCTCCTACGAGCAGTACTTC
-	TRBJ1-4	TRBV20-1	-	CSASGTGGEKLFF	TGCAGTGCTAGTGGAACCGGGGGAGAAAAACTGTTTTTT